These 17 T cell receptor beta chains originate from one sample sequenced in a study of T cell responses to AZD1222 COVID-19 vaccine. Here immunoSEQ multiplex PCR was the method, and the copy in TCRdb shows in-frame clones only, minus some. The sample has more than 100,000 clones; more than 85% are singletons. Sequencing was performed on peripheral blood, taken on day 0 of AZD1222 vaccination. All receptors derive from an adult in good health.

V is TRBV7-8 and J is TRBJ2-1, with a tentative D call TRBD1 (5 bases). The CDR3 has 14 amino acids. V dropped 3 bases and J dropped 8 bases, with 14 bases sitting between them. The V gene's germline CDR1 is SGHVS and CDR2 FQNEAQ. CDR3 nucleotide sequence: TGTGCCAGCAGCTTCAGGGTCCAAGGTGATGAGCAGTTCTTC. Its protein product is CASSFRVQGDEQFF.

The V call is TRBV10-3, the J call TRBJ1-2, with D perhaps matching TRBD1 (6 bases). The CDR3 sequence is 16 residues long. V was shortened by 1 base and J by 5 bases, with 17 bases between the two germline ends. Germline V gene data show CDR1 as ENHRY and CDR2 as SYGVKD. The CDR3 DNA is TGTGCCATCAGTGAGTTCGGACAGCCATCAGGATATGGCTACACCTTC. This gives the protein CAISEFGQPSGYGYTF.

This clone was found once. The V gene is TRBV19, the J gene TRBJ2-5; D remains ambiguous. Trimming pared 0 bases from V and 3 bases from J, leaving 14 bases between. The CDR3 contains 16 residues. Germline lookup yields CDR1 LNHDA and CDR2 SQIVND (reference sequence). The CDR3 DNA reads TGTGCCAGTAGTATAGATCTCTGGGGTGGGGAAGAGACCCAGTACTTC. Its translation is CASSIDLWGGEETQYF.

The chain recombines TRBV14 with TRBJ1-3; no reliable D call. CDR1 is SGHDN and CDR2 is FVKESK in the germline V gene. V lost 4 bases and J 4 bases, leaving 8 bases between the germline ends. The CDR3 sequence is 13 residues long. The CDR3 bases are TGTGCCAGCAGCCTCATAGGCGGAAACACCATATATTTT. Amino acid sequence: CASSLIGGNTIYF.

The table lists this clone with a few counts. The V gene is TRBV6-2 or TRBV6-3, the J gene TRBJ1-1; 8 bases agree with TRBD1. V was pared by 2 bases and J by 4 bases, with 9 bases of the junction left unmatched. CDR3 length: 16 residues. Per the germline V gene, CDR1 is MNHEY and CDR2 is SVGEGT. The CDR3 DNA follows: TGTGCCAGCAGTTACCCGGGACAGGAGCCTTTCACTGAAGCTTTCTTT. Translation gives CASSYPGQEPFTEAFF.

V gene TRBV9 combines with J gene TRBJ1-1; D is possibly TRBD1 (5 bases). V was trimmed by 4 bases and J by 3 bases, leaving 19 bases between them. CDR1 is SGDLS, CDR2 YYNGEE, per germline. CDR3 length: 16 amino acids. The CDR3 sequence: CASSHPMGDGDTEAFF. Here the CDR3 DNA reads TGTGCCAGCAGCCATCCGATGGGGGATGGGGACACTGAAGCTTTCTTT.

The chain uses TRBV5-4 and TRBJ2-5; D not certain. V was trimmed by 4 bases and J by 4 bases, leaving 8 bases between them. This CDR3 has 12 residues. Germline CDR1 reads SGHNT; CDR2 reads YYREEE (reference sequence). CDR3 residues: CASSATPETQYF. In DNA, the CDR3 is TGTGCCAGCAGCGCTACGCCAGAGACCCAGTACTTC.

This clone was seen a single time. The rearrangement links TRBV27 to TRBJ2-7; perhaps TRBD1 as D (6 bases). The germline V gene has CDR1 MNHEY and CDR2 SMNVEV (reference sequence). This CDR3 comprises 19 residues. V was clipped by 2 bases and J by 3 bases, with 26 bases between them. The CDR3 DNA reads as TGTGCCAGCAGTTTACAGTGGGCCGGTAGGACAGAAAATCACTACGAGCAGTACTTC. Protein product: CASSLQWAGRTENHYEQYF.

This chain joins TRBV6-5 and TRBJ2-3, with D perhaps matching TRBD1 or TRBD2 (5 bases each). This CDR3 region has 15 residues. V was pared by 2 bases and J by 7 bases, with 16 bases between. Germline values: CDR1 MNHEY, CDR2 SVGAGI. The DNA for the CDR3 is TGTGCCAGCAGTTACCCAGGACAACGAGGGAATACGCAGTATTTT. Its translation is CASSYPGQRGNTQYF.

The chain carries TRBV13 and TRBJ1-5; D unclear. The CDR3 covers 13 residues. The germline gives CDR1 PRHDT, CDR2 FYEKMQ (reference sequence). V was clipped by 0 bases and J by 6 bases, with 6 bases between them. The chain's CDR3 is CASSLGPGQPQHF. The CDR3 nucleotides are TGTGCCAGCAGCTTAGGCCCCGGTCAGCCCCAGCATTTT.

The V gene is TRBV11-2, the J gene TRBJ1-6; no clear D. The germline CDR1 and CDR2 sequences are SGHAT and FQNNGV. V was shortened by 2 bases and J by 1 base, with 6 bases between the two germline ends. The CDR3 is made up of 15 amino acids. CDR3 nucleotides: TGTGCCAGCAGCTTAAGCGGATCCTATAATTCACCCCTCCACTTT. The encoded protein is CASSLSGSYNSPLHF.

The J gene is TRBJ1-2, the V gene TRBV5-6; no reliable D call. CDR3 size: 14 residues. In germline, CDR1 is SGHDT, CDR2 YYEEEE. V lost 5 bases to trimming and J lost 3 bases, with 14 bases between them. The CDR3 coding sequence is TGTGCCAGCAGGGGAAGGACGGCTTACTATGGCTACACCTTC. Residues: CASRGRTAYYGYTF.

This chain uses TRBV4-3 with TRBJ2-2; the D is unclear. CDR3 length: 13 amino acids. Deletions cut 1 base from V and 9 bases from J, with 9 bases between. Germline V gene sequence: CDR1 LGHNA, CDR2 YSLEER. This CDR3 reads CASSQGFDWELFF. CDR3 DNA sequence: TGCGCCAGCAGCCAAGGATTCGATTGGGAGCTGTTTTTT.

Written as DNA, the CDR3 is TGTGCCAGCAGCCAAGAATTCCCTAGCGGGAGTAATGCAGATACGCAGTATTTT. This gives the protein CASSQEFPSGSNADTQYF. V and J are TRBV3-1 (or the pseudogene TRBV3-2) and TRBJ2-3, with 10 bases identical to TRBD2. V dropped 0 bases and J dropped 4; count of bases not matched to a gene: 10. This CDR3 spans 18 amino acids. The V gene's germline CDR1 is LGHDT and CDR2 YNNKEL (reference sequence).

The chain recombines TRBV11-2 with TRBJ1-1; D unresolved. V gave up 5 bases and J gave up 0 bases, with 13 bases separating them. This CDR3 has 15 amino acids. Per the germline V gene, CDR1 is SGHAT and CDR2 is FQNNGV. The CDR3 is CASSHMGRMNTEAFF. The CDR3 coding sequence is TGTGCCAGCAGCCATATGGGCAGAATGAACACTGAAGCTTTCTTT.

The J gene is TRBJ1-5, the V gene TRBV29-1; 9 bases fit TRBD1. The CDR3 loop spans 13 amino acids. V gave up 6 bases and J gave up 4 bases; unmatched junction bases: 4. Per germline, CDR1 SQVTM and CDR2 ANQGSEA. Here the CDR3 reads CSVTGGPNQPQHF. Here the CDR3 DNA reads TGCAGCGTAACAGGGGGCCCAAATCAGCCCCAGCATTTT.

This CDR3 is CAWSRRDTEAFF. As DNA, the CDR3 is TGTGCCTGGAGTCGGAGGGACACTGAAGCTTTCTTT. V usage is TRBV30 and J usage is TRBJ1-1, with D uncertain. The CDR3 contains 12 residues. V was cut by 2 bases and J by 3 bases, with 7 bases left in between. Germline CDR1 and CDR2: GTSNPN and SVGIG (reference sequence).